Listed below are T cell receptor beta chains from one sample, sequenced in a study of cytotoxic CD8 clonotypes in ibrutinib-treated CLL. Here immunoSEQ multiplex PCR was the method, and the copy in TCRdb shows in-frame clones only, minus some. The sample lists 150,000 to 250,000 clones; 55% to 85% were seen once. The input for sequencing was PBMCs, taken after 24 months of ibrutinib treatment. These receptors were taken from a human donor with chronic lymphocytic leukemia. Each CDR3 is given with its conserved first and last residue. D genes are given only for firm matches. Size is omitted from some rows. Given values are once, few, many or a class for expanded clones.

TRBJ2-7	TRBV10-3	NA	few	TGTGCCATCAGTGCCGTATCCAAGTCTCCCGAGCAGTACTTC	CAISAVSKSPEQYF
TRBJ2-7	TRBV20-1	NA	NA	TGCAGTGCTAGTATCGGCGAGCAGTACTTC	CSASIGEQYF
TRBJ2-1	TRBV7-3	NA	NA	TGTGCCAGCAGCTTAAGTGGGAGTAATAATGAGCAGTTCTTC	CASSLSGSNNEQFF
TRBJ1-2	TRBV6-1	NA	NA	TGTGCCAGCAGCCCTCGCGGCTTTGGGCCAAATGGCTACACCTTC	CASSPRGFGPNGYTF
TRBJ2-5	TRBV5-1	TRBD2	NA	TGCGCCAGCAGCTTCGGACTAGCGGGAAAAGAGACCCAGTACTTC	CASSFGLAGKETQYF
TRBJ2-1	TRBV25-1	TRBD2	NA	TGTGCCAGCAGTGCCTCCGGCGGGAGGGCCTACAATGAGCAGTTCTTC	CASSASGGRAYNEQFF
TRBJ1-3	TRBV6-5	NA	NA	TGTGCCAGCAGCGATCCGGGTCTATCTGGAAACACCATATATTTT	CASSDPGLSGNTIYF
TRBJ2-7	TRBV27	TRBD2	NA	TGTGCCAGCAGTGTTGCTCCGGGACTAGCGGTGGCCTACGAGCAGTACTTC	CASSVAPGLAVAYEQYF
TRBJ2-1	TRBV18	NA	few	TGTGCCAGCTCAGAGAGACTAGGTTCGGCCTACAATGAGCAGTTCTTC	CASSERLGSAYNEQFF
TRBJ1-2	TRBV6-5	NA	NA	TGTGCCAGCAGTCGGACGGACAACTATGGCTACACCTTC	CASSRTDNYGYTF
TRBJ1-4	TRBV4-3	NA	NA	TGCGCCAGCAGCCAAGGTGTCGGAGAGCCGCTACTGTTTTTT	CASSQGVGEPLLFF
TRBJ2-1	TRBV5-6	NA	NA	TGTGCCAGCAGCTTGAGTGGGACCTACAATGAGCAGTTCTTC	CASSLSGTYNEQFF
TRBJ1-2	TRBV2	NA	NA	TGTGCCAGCAGTGCAGGGAGGTATGGCTACACCTTC	CASSAGRYGYTF
TRBJ2-3	TRBV19	NA	NA	TGTGCCAGTAGTATCGGTGAACTCACTAGCACAGATACGCAGTATTTT	CASSIGELTSTDTQYF
TRBJ1-1	TRBV6-5	TRBD1	NA	TGTGCCAGCAGTCGAGGGGGCGGCTACACTGAAGCTTTCTTT	CASSRGGGYTEAFF
TRBJ2-1	TRBV11-3	NA	large	TGTGCCAGCAGCTTAGATCTGATAGGTGAGCAGTTCTTC	CASSLDLIGEQFF
TRBJ2-3	TRBV5-1	TRBD2	NA	TGCGCCAGCAGTTTGTTGGCGGGAGGCGGCACAGATACGCAGTATTTT	CASSLLAGGGTDTQYF